This record looks at one T cell receptor (beta chain) sequence and its context. No antigen is known for it. The repertoire was sequenced with immunoSEQ multiplex PCR; TCRdb's copy has only in-frame clones and lacks some. The table lists around 80,000 clones, 80% to 90% of them singletons. Germline V lookup: CDR1 MNHEY, CDR2 SVGAGI. The CDR3 spans 14 residues. V shed 6 bases and J shed 2 bases, with 14 bases lying between them. The record originates from a study of T cell responses to AZD1222 COVID-19 vaccine. Whole-study results and caveats: Mostly white British, mostly female donors; authors suggested clonal diversity may be underestimated. Reportedly, close to half of spike-specific TCRs are directed against unmutated variant regions.

The chain links TRBV6-5 to TRBJ2-7; the D call may be TRBD1 or TRBD2 (6 bases each). This sequence was found in an adult who received the AZD1222 COVID-19 vaccine. The specimen was peripheral blood, collected 28 days after the second AZD1222 dose. The CDR3 DNA sequence: TGTGCCAGCAGGTTAACAGGGAGGACCTACGAGCAGTACTTC. Translating gives CASRLTGRTYEQYF.